These 21 T cell receptor beta chains were sequenced from one sample in a study of blood T cells in healthy people across ages (dated by TCRdb to 2013 to 2016). The library relied on 5' RACE. Sequencer: Illumina HiSeq 2500. The second PCR ran for roughly 7 to 11 cycles and used a J-beta primer mix along with a sample-barcoded 5' primer. The public reads were quality trimmed at Q25 with fastp and then assembled into clones with MiXCR by TCRdb, keeping productive beta chains. Duplicate CDR3 protein sequences are folded into a single record with the most common DNA and genes. This sample gives hundreds of thousands of distinct CDR3 sequences in total; under 25% of them show up just once. The ten top clones hold approximately 3.6% of the sample. Sequencing was performed on blood. These receptors were collected from a man aged 65 to 79 in good health.

This sequence joins TRBV20-1 and TRBJ1-2; D possibly corresponds to TRBD1 (5 bases). V lost 5 bases to trimming and J lost 2 bases, with 9 bases between them. The CDR3 runs 12 residues. Per the germline V gene, CDR1 is DFQATT and CDR2 is SNEGSKA (reference sequence). The chain's CDR3 is CSAVQENYGYTF. CDR3 DNA: TGCAGTGCTGTACAGGAAAACTATGGCTACACCTTC.

The J gene is TRBJ2-6, the V gene TRBV29-1; 8 positions match TRBD1. With 6 bases clipped from V and 2 bases from J, the junction kept 6 bases outside the gene matches. Germline-derived CDR1 and CDR2 are SQVTM and ANQGSEA. The CDR3 runs to 15 residues. In nucleotides, the CDR3 is TGCAGCGTCTACCAGACAGGGGCTGGGGCCAACGTCCTGACTTTC. Amino acids: CSVYQTGAGANVLTF.

CDR3 in amino acids: CAISGGGGTDTQYF. DNA for the CDR3: TGTGCCATCAGTGGAGGGGGCGGCACAGATACGCAGTATTTT. The chain is built from TRBV10-3 and TRBJ2-3; 7 nucleotides match TRBD1. The CDR3 loop spans 14 amino acids. V shed 4 bases and J 1 base; nucleotides not matched to a gene: 2. Germline values: CDR1 ENHRY, CDR2 SYGVKD.

This clonotype was seen a few times. The chain has TRBV21-1 and TRBJ2-5; the table's TRBD2 call for D was not verified on the DNA. TRBV21-1 constitutes a pseudogene. There are 14 residues in the CDR3. CDR3 protein: CASSKVTSQETQYF. CDR3 DNA sequence: TGTGCCAGCAGCAAAGTAACTAGCCAAGAGACCCAGTACTTC.

This clonotype showed up just a few times. This chain uses TRBV20-1 with TRBJ2-3; TRBD2 matches at 7 bases. The CDR3 spans 14 residues. Unmatched junction bases numbered 7, after V lost 5 bases and J lost 2 bases. Looked up from germline, CDR1 is DFQATT and CDR2 is SNEGSKA (reference sequence). Written as DNA, the CDR3 is TGCAGTGCTCGGTGGGAGGGTAACACAGATACGCAGTATTTT. Translation: CSARWEGNTDTQYF.

This clonotype was found a few times. The chain links TRBV20-1 to TRBJ2-7, with 10 bases matching TRBD2. After removal of 0 bases from V and 2 bases from J, the junction contained 4 bases not matched to a gene. Germline V gene sequence: CDR1 DFQATT, CDR2 SNEGSKA (reference sequence). This CDR3 is built from 15 residues. CDR3 sequence: CSARDLLAGAYEQYF. CDR3 in DNA: TGCAGTGCTAGAGATCTTCTAGCGGGAGCCTACGAGCAGTACTTC.

The chain links TRBV9 to TRBJ1-2; possibly TRBD1 for D (5 bases). V dropped 0 bases and J dropped 4 bases, with 10 bases sitting between them. CDR1 is SGDLS and CDR2 is YYNGEE in the germline V gene. The CDR3 length is 14 residues. CDR3 protein: CASSVDGGAYGYTF. CDR3 nucleotides: TGTGCCAGCAGCGTAGACGGGGGAGCCTATGGCTACACCTTC.

The J gene is TRBJ2-1, the V gene TRBV20-1, with 8 positions matching TRBD1. Germline V gives CDR1 DFQATT, CDR2 SNEGSKA (reference sequence). The CDR3 loop spans 15 amino acids. The trim removed 1 base at V and 4 bases at J, leaving 6 bases unmatched. CDR3 amino acids: CSARAPGTGYNEQFF. CDR3 DNA sequence: TGCAGTGCTAGAGCACCCGGGACAGGATACAATGAGCAGTTCTTC.

This clonotype was recorded at least ten times. This chain links TRBV7-9 with TRBJ2-3, with TRBD2 identical over 10 bases. J lost 2 bases, V lost 4 bases, and 6 bases had no gene match. The CDR3 consists of 16 residues. Germline CDR1 and CDR2: SEHNR and FQNEAQ (reference sequence). The CDR3 region is CASSSTAGGFTDTQYF. The CDR3 DNA reads TGTGCCAGCAGCTCCACAGCGGGAGGGTTCACAGATACGCAGTATTTT.

This clonotype turned up a few times. The rearrangement uses TRBV7-8 and TRBJ2-1; D remains unclear. The CDR3 totals 17 residues. Germline V gene lookup returns CDR1 SGHVS and CDR2 FQNEAQ. V shed 6 bases and J shed 0 bases, with 18 bases lying between them. The CDR3 coding sequence is TGTGCCAGCAGAGGTGAGGATCCCTTCGACTCCTACAATGAGCAGTTCTTC. This encodes CASRGEDPFDSYNEQFF. The variable domain in full, with the rest retrieved from reference TRBV7-8 and TRBJ2-1, is GAGVSQSPRYKVAKRGQDVALRCDPISGHVSLFWYQQALGQGPEFLTYFQNEAQLDKSGLPSDRFFAERPEGSVSTLKIQRTQQEDSAVYLCASRGEDPFDSYNEQFFGPGTRLTVL.

This clonotype showed up just a few times. The V call is TRBV3-1, the J call TRBJ2-3; 10 bases are shared with TRBD2. There are 16 residues in the CDR3. Trimming removed 0 bases from V and 5 bases from J; junction bases left unmatched: 5. Germline V CDR1 and CDR2: LGHDT, YNNKEL (reference sequence). Here the CDR3 reads CASSQDWASGGDTQYF. DNA for the CDR3: TGTGCCAGCAGCCAAGATTGGGCTAGCGGGGGAGATACGCAGTATTTT.

This clonotype was recorded many times. CDR3 sequence reads: CSVEDPTSVSYNEQFF. The CDR3 DNA follows: TGCAGCGTTGAAGATCCGACTAGCGTATCCTACAATGAGCAGTTCTTC. V is TRBV29-1 and J is TRBJ2-1; 8 positions agree with TRBD2. The CDR3 has 16 amino acids. Germline V gene lookup returns CDR1 SQVTM and CDR2 ANQGSEA. V trimming: 0 bases; J trimming: 1 base; junction bases outside the gene matches: 5.

The V gene is TRBV27, the J gene TRBJ1-5, with D maybe TRBD1 (6 bases). Germline V gene lookup returns CDR1 MNHEY and CDR2 SMNVEV (reference sequence). There are 15 residues in the CDR3. V gave up 4 bases and J gave up 2 bases, with 12 bases separating them. The CDR3 region is CASSYGAGGNQPQHF. The CDR3 DNA sequence: TGTGCCAGCAGTTACGGGGCAGGGGGCAATCAGCCCCAGCATTTT.

The sample holds a few counts of this clonotype. CDR3 DNA: TGCGCCAGCAGCCCCTGGACTAGCGGGAGTTGGAATGAGCAGTTCTTC. It yields the protein CASSPWTSGSWNEQFF. V usage is TRBV5-1 and J usage is TRBJ2-1, with 13 bases aligning to TRBD2. From germline, CDR1 is SGHRS and CDR2 YFSETQ. V trimming: 4 bases; J trimming: 7 bases; junction bases outside the gene matches: 8. This CDR3 is built from 16 residues.

CDR3 amino acids: CASSLAPGFFNYGYTF. CDR3 in DNA: TGTGCCAGCAGCTTGGCCCCAGGGTTCTTTAACTATGGCTACACCTTC. The chain is built from TRBV5-6 and TRBJ1-2, with a possible D match to TRBD1 (5 bases). Germline V gene data show CDR1 as SGHDT and CDR2 as YYEEEE. Trimming stripped 0 bases from V and 1 base from J, with 13 bases between. The CDR3 has 16 amino acids.

In its sample, this clonotype was seen a few times. The chain is built from TRBV6-1 and TRBJ2-7; TRBD1 matches at 8 bases. CDR1 is MNHNS and CDR2 is SASEGT in the germline V gene. V lost 7 bases to trimming and J lost 5 bases; unmatched junction nucleotides: 7. This CDR3 has 13 amino acids. CDR3 residues: CASTGQGAHEQYF. The CDR3 DNA follows: TGTGCCAGCACCGGACAGGGTGCCCACGAGCAGTACTTC.

This clonotype was detected only a few times. The genes are TRBV12-3 or TRBV12-4 and TRBJ1-2, with 10 bases lining up with TRBD1. The CDR3 contains 13 residues. Trimming removed 5 bases from V and 7 bases from J; junction bases left unmatched: 4. CDR3 coding DNA: TGTGCCAGCAGTCGGGACAGGGGAAGTGGCTACACCTTC. Translation: CASSRDRGSGYTF.

This clonotype has more than one count but fewer than ten. V is TRBV28 and J is TRBJ2-7; D not certain. The CDR3 runs to 13 residues. V was clipped by 6 bases and J by 0 bases, with 9 bases between them. Germline assignment: CDR1 MDHEN and CDR2 SYDVKM. This CDR3 is CASRSAPSYEQYF. The DNA for the CDR3 is TGTGCCAGCAGGTCGGCGCCCTCCTACGAGCAGTACTTC.

This clonotype was detected a few times. The chain combines TRBV20-1 with TRBJ2-7, with TRBD1 matching 9 bases. V lost 1 base, J lost 6 bases, and 7 bases stayed unmatched. The CDR3 runs to 14 residues. The germline V gene has CDR1 DFQATT and CDR2 SNEGSKA (reference sequence). The CDR3, as DNA: TGCAGTGCTAGAGTTGGGACAGGGTTTTTCGAGCAGTACTTC. Protein sequence: CSARVGTGFFEQYF.

The rearrangement uses TRBV20-1 and TRBJ2-7; D is ambiguous. Trimming shortened V by 2 bases and J by 2 bases, and 7 bases separated the two germline ends. This CDR3 has 12 residues. Per germline, CDR1 DFQATT and CDR2 SNEGSKA (reference sequence). The CDR3 sequence is CSARSTTYEQYF. The CDR3 nucleotides are TGCAGTGCTAGAAGCACTACCTACGAGCAGTACTTC.

The genes are TRBV7-6 and TRBJ2-1, with TRBD2 matching 7 bases. Germline CDR1 is SGHVS and CDR2 is FNYEAQ. CDR3 length: 16 residues. The junction had 12 bases not matched to a gene; V was cut back by 5 bases and J by 5 bases. The CDR3 DNA reads TGTGCCAGCAGCCGGGGTCTAGCGGACTTAAACAATGAGCAGTTCTTC. It specifies CASSRGLADLNNEQFF.